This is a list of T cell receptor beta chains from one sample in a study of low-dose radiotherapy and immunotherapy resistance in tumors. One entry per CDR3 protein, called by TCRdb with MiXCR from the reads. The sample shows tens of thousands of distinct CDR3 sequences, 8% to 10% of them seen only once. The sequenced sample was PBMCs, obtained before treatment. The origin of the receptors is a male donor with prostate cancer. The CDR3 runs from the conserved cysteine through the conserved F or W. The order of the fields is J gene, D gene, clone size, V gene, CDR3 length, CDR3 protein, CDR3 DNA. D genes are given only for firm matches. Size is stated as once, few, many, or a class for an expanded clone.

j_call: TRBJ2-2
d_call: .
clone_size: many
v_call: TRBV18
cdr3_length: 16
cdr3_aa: CASSPLGDSNTGELFF
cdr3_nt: TGTGCCAGCTCACCATTGGGGGACTCCAACACCGGGGAGCTGTTTTTT

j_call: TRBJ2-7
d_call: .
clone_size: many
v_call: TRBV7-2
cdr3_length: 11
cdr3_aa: CASSLLKEQYF
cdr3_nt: TGTGCCAGCAGCTTACTAAAAGAGCAGTACTTC

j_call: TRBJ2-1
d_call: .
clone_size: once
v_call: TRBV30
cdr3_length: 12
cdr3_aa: CAWSVQGREQFF
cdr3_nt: TGTGCCTGGAGCGTACAAGGACGCGAGCAGTTCTTC

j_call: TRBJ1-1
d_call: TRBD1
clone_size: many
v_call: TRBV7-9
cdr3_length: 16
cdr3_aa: CASSQTGPWGNTEAFF
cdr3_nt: TGTGCCAGCAGCCAGACAGGGCCCTGGGGAAACACTGAAGCTTTCTTT

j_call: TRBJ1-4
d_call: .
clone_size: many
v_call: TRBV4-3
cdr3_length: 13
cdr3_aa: CASSPGPNEKLFF
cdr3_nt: TGCGCCAGCAGCCCAGGCCCAAATGAAAAACTGTTTTTT

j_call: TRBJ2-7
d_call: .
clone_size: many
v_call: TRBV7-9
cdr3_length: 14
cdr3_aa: CASSLSPTPYEQYF
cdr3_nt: TGTGCCAGCAGCTTATCCCCCACCCCCTACGAGCAGTACTTC

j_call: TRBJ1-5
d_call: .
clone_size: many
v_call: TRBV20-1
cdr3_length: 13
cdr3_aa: CSAGQNSNQPQHF
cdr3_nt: TGCAGTGCTGGACAGAATAGCAATCAGCCCCAGCATTTT

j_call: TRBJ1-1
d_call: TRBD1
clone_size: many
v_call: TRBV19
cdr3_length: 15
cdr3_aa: CASSQQGRGNTEAFF
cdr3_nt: TGTGCCAGTAGTCAACAGGGGCGCGGGAACACTGAAGCTTTCTTT

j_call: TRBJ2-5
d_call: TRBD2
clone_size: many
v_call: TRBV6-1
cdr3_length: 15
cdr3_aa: CASSEEGLAAETQYF
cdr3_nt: TGTGCCAGCAGTGAAGAGGGGCTAGCGGCGGAGACCCAGTACTTC

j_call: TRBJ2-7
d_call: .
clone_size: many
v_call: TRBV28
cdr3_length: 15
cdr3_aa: CASSPPGPGLDEQYF
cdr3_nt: TGTGCCAGCAGTCCGCCGGGACCCGGTCTGGACGAGCAGTACTTC

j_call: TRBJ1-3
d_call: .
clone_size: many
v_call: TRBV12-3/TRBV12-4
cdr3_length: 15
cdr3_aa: CASSLFGTAGNTIYF
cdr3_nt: TGTGCCAGCAGTTTATTCGGGACTGCTGGAAACACCATATATTTT

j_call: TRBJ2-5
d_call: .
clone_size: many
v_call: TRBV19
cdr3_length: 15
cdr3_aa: CASSRMGQLQETQYF
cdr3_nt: TGTGCCAGTAGTAGGATGGGGCAGCTCCAAGAGACCCAGTACTTC

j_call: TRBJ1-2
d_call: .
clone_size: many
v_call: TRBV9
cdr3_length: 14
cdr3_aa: CASSGLAANYGYTF
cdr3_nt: TGTGCCAGCAGCGGGCTGGCGGCGAACTATGGCTACACCTTC

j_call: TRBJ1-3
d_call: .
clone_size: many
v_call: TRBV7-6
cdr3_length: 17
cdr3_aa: CASSLAPLGAPGNTIYF
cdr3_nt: TGTGCCAGCAGCTTAGCGCCCTTAGGGGCGCCCGGAAACACCATATATTTT

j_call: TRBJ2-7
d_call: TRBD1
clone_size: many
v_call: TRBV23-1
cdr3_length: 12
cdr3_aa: CAPRDRVHEQYF
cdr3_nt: TGCGCCCCCCGGGACAGGGTGCACGAGCAGTACTTC